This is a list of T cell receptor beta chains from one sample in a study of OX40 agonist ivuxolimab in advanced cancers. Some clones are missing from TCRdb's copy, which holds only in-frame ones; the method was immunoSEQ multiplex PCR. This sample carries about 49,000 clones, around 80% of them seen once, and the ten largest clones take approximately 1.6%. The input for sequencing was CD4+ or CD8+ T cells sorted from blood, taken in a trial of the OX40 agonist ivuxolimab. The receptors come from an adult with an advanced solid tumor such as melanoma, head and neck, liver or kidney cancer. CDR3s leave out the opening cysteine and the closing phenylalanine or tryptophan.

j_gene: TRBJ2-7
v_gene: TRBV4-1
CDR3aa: ASSQDRYKQY

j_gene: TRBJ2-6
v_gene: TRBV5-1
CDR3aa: ASSLGTGANVLT

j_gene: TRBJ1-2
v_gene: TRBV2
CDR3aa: ASNTGEEGYT

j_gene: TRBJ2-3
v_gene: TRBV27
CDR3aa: ASMSSGGTDTQY

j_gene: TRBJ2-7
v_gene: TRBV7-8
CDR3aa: ASSFRATEIGEQY

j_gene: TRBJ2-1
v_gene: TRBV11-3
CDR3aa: ASSGQDNEQF

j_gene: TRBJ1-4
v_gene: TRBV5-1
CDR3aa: ASSLERANEKLF

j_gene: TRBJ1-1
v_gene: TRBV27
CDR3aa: ASSLPQGNTEAF

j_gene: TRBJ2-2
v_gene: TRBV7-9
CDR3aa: AGGGRETGELF

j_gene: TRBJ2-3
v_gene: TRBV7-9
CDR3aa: ASSLAESTGDTQY

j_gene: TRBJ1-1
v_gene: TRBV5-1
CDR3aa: ASSTSGTGEAF

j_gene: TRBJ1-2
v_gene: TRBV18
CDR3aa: ASSPPLQADGYT

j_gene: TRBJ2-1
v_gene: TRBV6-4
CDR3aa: ASSEWQGSDEQF

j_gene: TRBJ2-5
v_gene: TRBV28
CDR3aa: ASSLSVAGRKTQY

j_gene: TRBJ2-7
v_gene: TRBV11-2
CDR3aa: ASSLRRLAGGTYEQY

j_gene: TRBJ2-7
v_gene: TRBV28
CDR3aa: ASQNSGRVYEQY

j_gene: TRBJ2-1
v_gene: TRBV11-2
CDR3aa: ASSLDQLVDEQF

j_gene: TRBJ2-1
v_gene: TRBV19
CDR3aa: ASSIGPLGQGARNEQF

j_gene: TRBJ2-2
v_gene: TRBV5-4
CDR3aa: ASSLPGTGATGELF

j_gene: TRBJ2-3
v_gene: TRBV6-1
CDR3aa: ASSDGAGPYTDTQY

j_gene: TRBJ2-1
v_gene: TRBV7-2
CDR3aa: ASSLSGSMVYEQF

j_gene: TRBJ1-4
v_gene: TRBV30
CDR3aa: AGRDRATNEKLF

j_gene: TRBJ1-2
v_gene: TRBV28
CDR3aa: ASTASPGTPKYGYT

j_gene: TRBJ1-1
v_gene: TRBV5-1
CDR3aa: ASSSQVNTEAF

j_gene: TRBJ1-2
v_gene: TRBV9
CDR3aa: ASSPRPGGATGLPGGYT

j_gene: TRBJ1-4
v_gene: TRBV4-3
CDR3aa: ASSQNPGQADGEKLF

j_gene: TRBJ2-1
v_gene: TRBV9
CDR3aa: ASSVSLAGEGF

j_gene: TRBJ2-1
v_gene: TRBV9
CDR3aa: ASSVGPGEDYNEQF